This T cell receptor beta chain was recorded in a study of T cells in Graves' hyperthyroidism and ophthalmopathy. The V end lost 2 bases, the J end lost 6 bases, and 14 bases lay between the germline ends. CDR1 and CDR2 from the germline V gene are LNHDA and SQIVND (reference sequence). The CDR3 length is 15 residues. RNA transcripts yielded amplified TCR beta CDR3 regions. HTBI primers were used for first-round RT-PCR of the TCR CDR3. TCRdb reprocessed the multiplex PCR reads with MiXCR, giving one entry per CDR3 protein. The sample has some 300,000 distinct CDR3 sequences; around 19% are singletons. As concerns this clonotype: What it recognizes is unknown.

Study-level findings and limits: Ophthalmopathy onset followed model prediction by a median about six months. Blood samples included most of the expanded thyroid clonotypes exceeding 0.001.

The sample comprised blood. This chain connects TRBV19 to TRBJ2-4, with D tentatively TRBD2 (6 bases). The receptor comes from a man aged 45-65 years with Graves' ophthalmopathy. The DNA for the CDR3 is TGTGCCAGTAGTATATTCGTCGGCGGGGCAAACATTCAGTACTTC. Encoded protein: CASSIFVGGANIQYF.